Given below is one TCR beta chain in context. The data derive from a study of blood T cell repertoires in COVID-19. Background on the study: Collection of acute and convalescent COVID-19 samples took place in the United States, Italy and Spain. PBMCs, B-cell-depleted T cells, or T cells were the source of the cDNA or gDNA that made up the material.

Original analysis: Amplifying reference gene primers gave estimates of nucleated cell counts. Clones were read by immunoSEQ multiplex PCR, and TCRdb kept only the in-frame ones, dropping some. V, J and clone size reflect that table, while D and trimming were determined from the DNA. The sample holds a few hundred thousand clones, around nine tenths seen once. CDR1 is MDHEN and CDR2 is SYDVKM in the germline V gene. The CDR3 is 16 residues long. The trim removed 5 bases at V and 6 bases at J, leaving 11 bases unmatched. The V gene is TRBV28, the J gene TRBJ2-1, with TRBD1 matching over 9 bases. The source of this sequence is an elderly man with acute or convalescent COVID-19. Sequencing input: peripheral blood. CDR3 sequence: CASSLDPGQGSNEQFF. The CDR3 DNA reads TGTGCCAGCAGTCTGGACCCGGGACAGGGCTCCAATGAGCAGTTCTTC.